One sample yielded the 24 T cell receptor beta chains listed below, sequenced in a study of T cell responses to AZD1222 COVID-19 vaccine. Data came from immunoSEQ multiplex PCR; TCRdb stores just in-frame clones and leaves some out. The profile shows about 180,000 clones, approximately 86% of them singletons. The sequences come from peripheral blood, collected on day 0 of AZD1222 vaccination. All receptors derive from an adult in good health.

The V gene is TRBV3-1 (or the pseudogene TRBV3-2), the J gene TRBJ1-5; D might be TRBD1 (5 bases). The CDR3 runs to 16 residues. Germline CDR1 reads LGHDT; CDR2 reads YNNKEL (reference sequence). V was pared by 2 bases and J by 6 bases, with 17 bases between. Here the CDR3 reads CASSQFGTGRTQPQHF. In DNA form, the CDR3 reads TGTGCCAGCAGCCAATTTGGGACCGGGCGAACTCAGCCCCAGCATTTT.

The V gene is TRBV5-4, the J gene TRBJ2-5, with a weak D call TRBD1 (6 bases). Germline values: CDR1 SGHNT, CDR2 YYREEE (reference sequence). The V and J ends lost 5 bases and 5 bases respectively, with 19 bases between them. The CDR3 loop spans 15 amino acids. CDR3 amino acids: CASSSRQGMLETQYF. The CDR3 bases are TGTGCCAGCAGTTCTAGGCAGGGGATGCTTGAGACCCAGTACTTC.

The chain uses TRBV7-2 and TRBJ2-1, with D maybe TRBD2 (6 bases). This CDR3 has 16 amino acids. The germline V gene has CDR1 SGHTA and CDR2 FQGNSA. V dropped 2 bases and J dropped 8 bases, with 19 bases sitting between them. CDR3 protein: CASSLMGLDVGDEQFF. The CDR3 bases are TGTGCCAGCAGCTTAATGGGACTTGACGTTGGGGATGAGCAGTTCTTC.

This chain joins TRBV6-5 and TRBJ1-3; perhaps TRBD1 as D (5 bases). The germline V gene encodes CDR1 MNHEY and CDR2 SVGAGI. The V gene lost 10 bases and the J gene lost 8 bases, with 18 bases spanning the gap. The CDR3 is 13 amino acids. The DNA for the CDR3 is TGTGCCACCCCGGGGGGGGATCTAGACACCATATATTTT. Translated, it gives CATPGGDLDTIYF.

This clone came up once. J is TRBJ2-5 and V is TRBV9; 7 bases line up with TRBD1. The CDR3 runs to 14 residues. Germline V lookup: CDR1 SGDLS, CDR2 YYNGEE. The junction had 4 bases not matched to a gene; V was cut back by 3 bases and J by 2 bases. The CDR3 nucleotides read TGTGCCAGCAGCGCGGACAGGATACAAGAGACCCAGTACTTC. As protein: CASSADRIQETQYF.

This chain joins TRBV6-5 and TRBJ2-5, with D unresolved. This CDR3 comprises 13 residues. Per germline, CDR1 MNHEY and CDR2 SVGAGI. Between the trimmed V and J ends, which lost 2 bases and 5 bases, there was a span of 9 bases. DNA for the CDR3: TGTGCCAGCAGTTACGGGCATGAGGAGACCCAGTACTTC. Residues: CASSYGHEETQYF.

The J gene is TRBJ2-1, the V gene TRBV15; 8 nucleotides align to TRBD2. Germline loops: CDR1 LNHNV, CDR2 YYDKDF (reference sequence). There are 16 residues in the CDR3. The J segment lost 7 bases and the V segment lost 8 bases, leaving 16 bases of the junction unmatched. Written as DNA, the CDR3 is TGTGCCACCGAGACTAGGATCGGGAGGGTGGGGAATGAGCAGTTCTTC. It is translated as CATETRIGRVGNEQFF.

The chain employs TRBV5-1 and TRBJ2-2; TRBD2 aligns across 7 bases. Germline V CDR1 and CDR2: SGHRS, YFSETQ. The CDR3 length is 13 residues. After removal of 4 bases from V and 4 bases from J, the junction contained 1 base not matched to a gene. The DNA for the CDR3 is TGCGCCAGCAGCGCGGGGGTCACCGGGGAGCTGTTTTTT. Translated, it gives CASSAGVTGELFF.

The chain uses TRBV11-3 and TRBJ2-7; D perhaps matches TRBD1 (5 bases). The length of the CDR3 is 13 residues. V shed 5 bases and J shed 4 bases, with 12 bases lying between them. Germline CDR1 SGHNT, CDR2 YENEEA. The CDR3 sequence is CASSPGQGYEQYF. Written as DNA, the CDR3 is TGTGCCAGCAGCCCCGGGCAGGGTTACGAGCAGTACTTC.

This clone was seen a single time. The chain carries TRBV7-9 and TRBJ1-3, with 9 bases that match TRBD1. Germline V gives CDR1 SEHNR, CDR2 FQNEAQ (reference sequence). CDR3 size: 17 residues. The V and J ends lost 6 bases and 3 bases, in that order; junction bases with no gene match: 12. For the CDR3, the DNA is TGTGCCAGCAGGCATCCTCGACAGGGGGTTTATGGAAACACCATATATTTT. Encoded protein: CASRHPRQGVYGNTIYF.

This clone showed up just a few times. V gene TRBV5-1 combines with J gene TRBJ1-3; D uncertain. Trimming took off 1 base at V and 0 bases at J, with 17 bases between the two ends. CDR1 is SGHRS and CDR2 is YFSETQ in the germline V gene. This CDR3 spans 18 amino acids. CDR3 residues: CASSLFTGGTNSGNTIYF. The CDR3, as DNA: TGCGCCAGCAGCTTGTTTACTGGAGGCACCAACTCTGGAAACACCATATATTTT.

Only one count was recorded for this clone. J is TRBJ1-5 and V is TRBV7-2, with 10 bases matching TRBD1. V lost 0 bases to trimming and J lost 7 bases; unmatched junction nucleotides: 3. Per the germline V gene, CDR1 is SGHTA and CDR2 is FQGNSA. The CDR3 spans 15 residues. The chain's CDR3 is CASSLAGTGAQPQHF. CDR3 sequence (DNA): TGTGCCAGCAGCTTAGCCGGGACAGGGGCCCAGCCCCAGCATTTT.

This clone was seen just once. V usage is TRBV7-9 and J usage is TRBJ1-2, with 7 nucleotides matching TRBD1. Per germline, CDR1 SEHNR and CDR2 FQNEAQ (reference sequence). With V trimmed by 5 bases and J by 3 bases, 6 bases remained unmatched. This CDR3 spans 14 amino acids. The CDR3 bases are TGTGCCAGCAGCATTCAACAGGGGTACTATGGCTACACCTTC. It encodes CASSIQQGYYGYTF.

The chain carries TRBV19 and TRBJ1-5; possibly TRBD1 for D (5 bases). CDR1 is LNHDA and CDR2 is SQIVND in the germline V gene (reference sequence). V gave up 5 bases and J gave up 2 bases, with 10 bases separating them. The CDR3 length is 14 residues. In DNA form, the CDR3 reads TGTGCCAGTAGTCCGCAACAGGGCAATCAGCCCCAGCATTTT. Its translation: CASSPQQGNQPQHF.

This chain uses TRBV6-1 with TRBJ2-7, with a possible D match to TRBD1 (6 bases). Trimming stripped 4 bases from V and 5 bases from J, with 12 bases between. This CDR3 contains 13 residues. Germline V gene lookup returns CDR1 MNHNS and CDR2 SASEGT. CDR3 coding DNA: TGTGCCAGCAGTGGAGCCCCAGGGGACGAGCAGTACTTC. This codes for CASSGAPGDEQYF.

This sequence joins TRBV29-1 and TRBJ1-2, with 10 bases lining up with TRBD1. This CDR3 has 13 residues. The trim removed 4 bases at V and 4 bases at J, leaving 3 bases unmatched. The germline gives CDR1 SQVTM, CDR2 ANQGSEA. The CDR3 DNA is TGCAGCGTTGGGACAGGGGGAGGCTATGGCTACACCTTC. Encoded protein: CSVGTGGGYGYTF.

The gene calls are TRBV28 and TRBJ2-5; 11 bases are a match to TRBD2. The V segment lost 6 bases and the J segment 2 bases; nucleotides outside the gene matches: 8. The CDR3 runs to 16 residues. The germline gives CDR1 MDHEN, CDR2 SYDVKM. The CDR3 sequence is CASSSRLAGLQETQYF. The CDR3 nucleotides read TGTGCCAGCAGCTCTAGACTAGCGGGGCTACAAGAGACCCAGTACTTC.

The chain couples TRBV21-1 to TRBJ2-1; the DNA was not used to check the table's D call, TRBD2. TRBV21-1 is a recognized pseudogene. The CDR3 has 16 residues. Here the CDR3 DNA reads TGTGCCAGCAGCAGGAACTTGGGGGGGACCTACAATGAGCAGTTCTTC. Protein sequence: CASSRNLGGTYNEQFF.

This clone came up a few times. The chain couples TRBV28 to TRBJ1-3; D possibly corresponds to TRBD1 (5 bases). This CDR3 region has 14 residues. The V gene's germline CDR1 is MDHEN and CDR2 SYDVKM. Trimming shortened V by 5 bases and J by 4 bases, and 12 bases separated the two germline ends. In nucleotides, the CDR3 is TGTGCCAGCAGTCGGGACGGAGCGGGAAACACCATATATTTT. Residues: CASSRDGAGNTIYF.

CDR3 in DNA: TGTGCCAGCTCACCTTCTGGTTTTGGCTACACCTTC. It is translated as CASSPSGFGYTF. The genes are TRBV18 and TRBJ1-2; D is undetermined. With 3 bases removed from V and 7 bases from J, the gap between germline ends came to 9 bases. The CDR3 covers 12 residues. The germline CDR1 and CDR2 sequences are KGHSH and LQKENI.

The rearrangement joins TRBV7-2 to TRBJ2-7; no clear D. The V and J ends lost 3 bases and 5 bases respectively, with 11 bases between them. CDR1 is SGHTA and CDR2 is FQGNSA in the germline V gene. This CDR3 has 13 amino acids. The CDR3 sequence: CASSFIQTHEQYF. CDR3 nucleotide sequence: TGTGCCAGCAGCTTCATTCAGACCCACGAGCAGTACTTC. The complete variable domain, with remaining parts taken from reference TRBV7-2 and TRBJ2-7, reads GAGVSQSPSNKVTEKGKDVELRCDPISGHTALYWYRQSLGQGLEFLIYFQGNSAPDKSGLPSDRFSAERTGGSVSTLTIQRTQQEDSAVYLCASSFIQTHEQYFGPGTRLTVT.

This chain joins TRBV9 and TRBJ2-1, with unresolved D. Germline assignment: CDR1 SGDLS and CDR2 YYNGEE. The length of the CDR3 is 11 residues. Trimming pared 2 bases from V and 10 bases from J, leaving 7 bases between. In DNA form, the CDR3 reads TGTGCCAGCAGCGTCGATCGCGAGCAGTTCTTC. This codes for CASSVDREQFF.

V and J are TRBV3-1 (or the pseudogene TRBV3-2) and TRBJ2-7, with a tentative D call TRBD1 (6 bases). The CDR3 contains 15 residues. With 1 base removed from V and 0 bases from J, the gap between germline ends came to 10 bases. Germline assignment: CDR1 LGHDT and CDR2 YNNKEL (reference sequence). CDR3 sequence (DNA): TGTGCCAGCAGCCAAGGGCAGGGGAGCTCCTACGAGCAGTACTTC. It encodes CASSQGQGSSYEQYF.

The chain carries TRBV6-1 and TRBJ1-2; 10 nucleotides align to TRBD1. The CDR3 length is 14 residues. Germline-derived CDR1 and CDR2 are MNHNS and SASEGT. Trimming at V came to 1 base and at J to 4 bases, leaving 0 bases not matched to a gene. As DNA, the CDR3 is TGTGCCAGCAGTGAAGGGACAGGGGGCTATGGCTACACCTTC. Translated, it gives CASSEGTGGYGYTF.